The 15 T cell receptor beta chains given below trace back to one sample, sequenced in a study of human T cells and chemical hapten exposure (dated by TCRdb to the early 2020s). Total RNA was isolated from unfractionated whole blood collected in Tempus Blood RNA tubes. Libraries were built with 5' RACE. Reads for this sample came from an Illumina MiSeq. The raw public reads went through TCRdb reprocessing: fastp at Q25, MiXCR clone calling, in-frame beta chains kept. Entries are consolidated by CDR3 protein sequence, retaining the most common genes and DNA. This sample lists approximately 110,000 distinct CDR3 sequences; approximately 20% were detected once. The leading ten clones occupy approximately 2.6% of the sample. These receptor sequences come from a human donor in good health.

The V call is TRBV20-1, the J call TRBJ2-1; possible D gene TRBD2, 6 bases. Germline values: CDR1 DFQATT, CDR2 SNEGSKA (reference sequence). The CDR3 extends over 12 amino acids. The CDR3 DNA is TGCAGCACAATAGCGGTCCACAATGAGCAGTTCTTC. The encoded protein is CSTIAVHNEQFF.

There are a few counts of this clonotype. This chain joins TRBV7-9 and TRBJ2-4; D is undetermined. V dropped 4 bases and J dropped 10 bases, with 8 bases sitting between them. Looked up from germline, CDR1 is SEHNR and CDR2 is FQNEAQ (reference sequence). This CDR3 has 11 residues. For the CDR3, the DNA is TGTGCCAGCAGCTCTGTACAGATTCAGTACTTC. Its translation: CASSSVQIQYF.

The rearrangement uses TRBV9 and TRBJ1-2, with D maybe TRBD1 (5 bases). Trimming took off 4 bases at V and 2 bases at J, with 12 bases between the two ends. In germline, CDR1 is SGDLS, CDR2 YYNGEE. The CDR3 runs 14 residues. The chain's CDR3 is CASSKGNRNYGYTF. The CDR3 coding sequence is TGTGCCAGCAGCAAAGGGAACAGGAACTATGGCTACACCTTC.

This chain uses TRBV6-6 with TRBJ2-3, with a possible D match to TRBD2 (6 bases). The CDR3 totals 20 residues. CDR1 and CDR2 from the germline V gene are MNHNY and SVGAGI (reference sequence). The V and J ends lost 5 bases and 9 bases respectively, with 36 bases between them. The CDR3 region is CASSGRQGTDRDGVIGTQYF. CDR3 sequence (DNA): TGTGCCAGCAGTGGGCGACAAGGGACTGACCGGGACGGTGTGATCGGGACGCAGTATTTT.

The table lists this clonotype with a few counts. The chain recombines TRBV28 with TRBJ2-7, with D tentatively TRBD1 or TRBD2 (5 bases each). The CDR3 runs to 13 residues. Germline assignment: CDR1 MDHEN and CDR2 SYDVKM. Deletions cut 8 bases from V and 5 bases from J, with 16 bases between. The CDR3 spells CASVEAGTHEQYF. CDR3 coding DNA: TGTGCCAGCGTTGAGGCAGGGACCCACGAGCAGTACTTC.

Only a few counts were recorded for this clonotype. V and J are TRBV20-1 and TRBJ2-7; possibly TRBD1 for D (5 bases). This CDR3 comprises 12 residues. Trimming left V 4 bases short and J 3 bases short, with 10 bases between. The germline CDR1 and CDR2 sequences are DFQATT and SNEGSKA (reference sequence). DNA for the CDR3: TGCAGTGCTATCAGGGAAAACTACGAGCAGTACTTC. Translating it yields CSAIRENYEQYF.

J is TRBJ1-1 and V is TRBV20-1; D perhaps matches TRBD1 (6 bases). V was shortened by 3 bases and J by 1 base, with 9 bases between the two germline ends. The CDR3 totals 13 residues. Germline V gives CDR1 DFQATT, CDR2 SNEGSKA (reference sequence). The CDR3 DNA is TGCAGTGCTAGTGACAGGTGGAACACTGAAGCTTTCTTT. Amino acid sequence: CSASDRWNTEAFF.

V gene TRBV29-1 combines with J gene TRBJ2-3; 10 bases line up with TRBD1. V shed 7 bases, J shed 3 bases, and the junction held 7 bases outside the gene matches. CDR3 length: 14 amino acids. Germline CDR1 and CDR2: SQVTM and ANQGSEA. In DNA, the CDR3 is TGCAGCGCCCGGACAGGGGGGTTTACAGATACGCAGTATTTT. It translates to CSARTGGFTDTQYF.

This clonotype was detected a few times. V is TRBV6-5 and J is TRBJ1-6; the D is unclear. Germline V gene data show CDR1 as MNHEY and CDR2 as SVGAGI. The CDR3 covers 13 residues. The germline V and J ends were trimmed by 5 bases and 8 bases, with 10 bases remaining between them. Here the CDR3 DNA reads TGTGCCAGCAGTCCCCAGAGGGATTCACCCCTCCACTTT. It is translated as CASSPQRDSPLHF.

This clonotype was recorded a few times. J is TRBJ2-3 and V is TRBV29-1; 9 nucleotides match TRBD2. With 6 bases clipped from V and 0 bases from J, the junction kept 7 bases outside the gene matches. The germline V gene has CDR1 SQVTM and CDR2 ANQGSEA. The CDR3 spans 15 residues. CDR3 protein: CSVTTSGTSTDTQYF. The CDR3 bases are TGCAGCGTGACGACTAGCGGAACTAGCACAGATACGCAGTATTTT.

The chain recombines TRBV28 with TRBJ1-6; TRBD1 might be the D (5 bases). Germline V gene sequence: CDR1 MDHEN, CDR2 SYDVKM. The germline V and J ends were trimmed by 5 bases and 7 bases, with 15 bases remaining between them. The CDR3 spans 15 residues. The CDR3 sequence is CASSRQAGWNSPLHF. The CDR3 bases are TGTGCCAGCAGTAGGCAGGCAGGGTGGAATTCACCCCTCCACTTT.

The chain recombines TRBV28 with TRBJ2-7; the D gene is possibly TRBD2 (5 bases). The germline V gene has CDR1 MDHEN and CDR2 SYDVKM. Trimming cost V 2 bases and J 5 bases, with 16 bases left between them. The CDR3 extends over 15 amino acids. The CDR3 region is CASSLPLRGQDEQYF. The CDR3 bases are TGTGCCAGCAGTTTACCCCTCCGAGGGCAAGACGAGCAGTACTTC. The full variable domain, completed using reference TRBV28 and TRBJ2-7, is DVKVTQSSRYLVKRTGEKVFLECVQDMDHENMFWYRQDPGLGLRLIYFSYDVKMKEKGDIPEGYSVSREKKERFSLILESASTNQTSMYLCASSLPLRGQDEQYFGPGTRLTVT.

This clonotype showed up many times. V is TRBV11-2 and J is TRBJ1-6; 8 nucleotides align to TRBD1. The ends lost 1 base at V and 5 bases at J; junction bases unmatched: 1. CDR1 and CDR2 from the germline V gene are SGHAT and FQNNGV. This CDR3 spans 15 amino acids. For the CDR3, the DNA is TGTGCCAGCAGCTTAGCAGGGGGCCATAATTCACCCCTCCACTTT. Protein sequence: CASSLAGGHNSPLHF.

There are a few counts of this clonotype. J is TRBJ2-2 and V is TRBV11-1; tentative D call: TRBD1 (7 bases). This CDR3 spans 16 amino acids. The germline gives CDR1 SGHAT, CDR2 FQDESV (reference sequence). V gave up 5 bases and J gave up 2 bases, with 15 bases separating them. The CDR3, as DNA: TGTGCCAGCAGCCCAGGGGGGCAGTTAAACACCGGGGAGCTGTTTTTT. It specifies CASSPGGQLNTGELFF.

Here the CDR3 DNA reads TGCAGCGCGGCCATCTGCTCTGGAAACACCATATATTTT. Protein product: CSAAICSGNTIYF. This chain connects TRBV29-1 to TRBJ1-3; D gene uncertain. The CDR3 is 13 amino acids. The germline V gene has CDR1 SQVTM and CDR2 ANQGSEA. With 7 bases removed from V and 0 bases from J, the gap between germline ends came to 10 bases.